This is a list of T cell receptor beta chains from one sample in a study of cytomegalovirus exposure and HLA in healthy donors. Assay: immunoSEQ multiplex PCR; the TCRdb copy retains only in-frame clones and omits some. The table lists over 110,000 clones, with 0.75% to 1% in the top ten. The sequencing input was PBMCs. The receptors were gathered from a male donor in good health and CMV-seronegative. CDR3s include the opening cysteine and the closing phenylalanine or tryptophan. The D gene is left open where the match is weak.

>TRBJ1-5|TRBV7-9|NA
TGTGCCAGCAGCTTATTCTTTGAGGGCCGGAGTCAGCCCCAGCATTTT
CASSLFFEGRSQPQHF
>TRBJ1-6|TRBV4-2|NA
TGTGCCAGCAGCCAAGCAGACGGAGGCCCTCTTCAAGCACCCCTCCACTTT
CASSQADGGPLQAPLHF
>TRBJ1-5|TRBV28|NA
TGTGCCAGCAGTTTAAACCAGGGACAACAGCCCCAGCATTTT
CASSLNQGQQPQHF
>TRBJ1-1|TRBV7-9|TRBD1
TGTGCCAGCGCGGACAGGCGGGGAGGAAACACTGAAGCTTTCTTT
CASADRRGGNTEAFF
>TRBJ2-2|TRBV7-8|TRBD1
TGTGCCAGCAGATCCCGACAGGGGAACACCGGGGAGCTGTTTTTT
CASRSRQGNTGELFF
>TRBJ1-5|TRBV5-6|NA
TGTGCCAGCAGCGGAACAGGGTCCGGTCAGCCCCAGCATTTT
CASSGTGSGQPQHF
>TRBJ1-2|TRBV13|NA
TGTGCCAGCAGCCGCGACTATGGCTACACCTTC
CASSRDYGYTF
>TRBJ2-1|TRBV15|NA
TGTGCCACCAGCATCGACAGCTTCGGCGTGTGGGATGAGCAGTTCTTC
CATSIDSFGVWDEQFF
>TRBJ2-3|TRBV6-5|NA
TGTGCCACAGAGGGACAAAACACAGATACGCAGTATTTT
CATEGQNTDTQYF
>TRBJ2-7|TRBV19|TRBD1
TGTGCCACGCGCCCAGGGGGCGGATCCTACGAGCAGTACTTC
CATRPGGGSYEQYF
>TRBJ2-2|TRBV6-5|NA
TGTGCCAGCAGAACTGACACAAAGAACACCGGGGAGCTGTTTTTT
CASRTDTKNTGELFF
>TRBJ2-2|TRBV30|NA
TGTGCCTGGAGTGTAGGGACAACGAACACCGGGGAGCTGTTTTTT
CAWSVGTTNTGELFF
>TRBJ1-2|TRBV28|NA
TGTGCCAGCAGTTTAAATGATGGTAGTTCTGGCTACACCTTC
CASSLNDGSSGYTF
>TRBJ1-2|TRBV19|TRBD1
TGTGCCAGTAGTCCGTCCGGGGACAGGGCCTATGGCTACACCTTC
CASSPSGDRAYGYTF
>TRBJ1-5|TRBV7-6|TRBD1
TGTGCCAGCAGCCAGCAGGGGGCCCAGCCCCAGCATTTT
CASSQQGAQPQHF
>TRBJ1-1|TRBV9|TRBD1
TGTGCCAGCAGCGAAGGACCGTTCGGGGACAGTGAAGCTTTCTTT
CASSEGPFGDSEAFF
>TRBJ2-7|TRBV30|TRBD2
TGTGCCTGGATGCCCGGGGGGTTCTACGAGCAGTACTTC
CAWMPGGFYEQYF
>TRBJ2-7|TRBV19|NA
TGTGCCAGTAGTATCCCCGACAGCTATGAGCAGTACTTC
CASSIPDSYEQYF
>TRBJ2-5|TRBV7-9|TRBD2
TGTGCCAGCAGCTTACGGGAGGGCCCGTGGGAGACCCAGTACTTC
CASSLREGPWETQYF
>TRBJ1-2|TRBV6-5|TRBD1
TGTGCCAGCACTAATCCGGGACAGGGATTCTATGGCTACACCTTC
CASTNPGQGFYGYTF
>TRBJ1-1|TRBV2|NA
TGTGCCAGCAGTCCCCGGGAGGGCTATAGCTTGTCTGCTTTCTTT
CASSPREGYSLSAFF
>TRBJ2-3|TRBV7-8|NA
TGTGCCAGCAGCCGACAATTCCCGAACACAGATACGCAGTATTTT
CASSRQFPNTDTQYF
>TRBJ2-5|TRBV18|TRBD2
TGTGCCAGCTCACCTCCGGTAAGGCTAGCGGGCTACCAAGAGACCCAGTACTTC
CASSPPVRLAGYQETQYF
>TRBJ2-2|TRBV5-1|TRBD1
TGCGCCAGCAGCTTCAGGACAGGGATCTCCGGGGAGCTGTTTTTT
CASSFRTGISGELFF
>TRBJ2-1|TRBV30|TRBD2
TGTGCCTGGAGTGTAGGGCTAGCGGCAGAGCAGTTCTTC
CAWSVGLAAEQFF
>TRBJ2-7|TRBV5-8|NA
TGTGCCAGCAGCTATAACCTACAGGGCCCGAAGGGTCCCGAGCAGTACTTC
CASSYNLQGPKGPEQYF
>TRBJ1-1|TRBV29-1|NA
TGCAGCGGTGGGACTGGGGCTGAAGCTTTCTTT
CSGGTGAEAFF
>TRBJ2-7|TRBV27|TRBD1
TGTGCTACCTTAGGGACAGGGACCGGCGAGCAGTACTTC
CATLGTGTGEQYF
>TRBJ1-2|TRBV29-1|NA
TGCAGCGCCCCGGGGGCTAACTATGGCTACACCTTC
CSAPGANYGYTF
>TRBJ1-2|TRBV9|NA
TGTGCCAGCAGCGTAGCTACTGGGAGGGACACGTACAATGTGAACTATGGCTACACCTTC
CASSVATGRDTYNVNYGYTF
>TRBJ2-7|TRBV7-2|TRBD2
TGTGCCAGCAGCTTAGATAGCGGGGGGGCGGACGAGCAGTACTTC
CASSLDSGGADEQYF
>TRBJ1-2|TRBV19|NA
TGTGCCAGTAGTAATATACTCAAGCCCTATGGCTACACCTTC
CASSNILKPYGYTF
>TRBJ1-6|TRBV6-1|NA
TGTGCCAGCAGTGAAGAGAATCAGGGAAGGAATAATTCACCCCTCCACTTT
CASSEENQGRNNSPLHF
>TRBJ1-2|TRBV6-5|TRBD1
TGTGCCAGCAGTAAAGACAGGGGGCAAGGCTATGGCTACACCTTC
CASSKDRGQGYGYTF
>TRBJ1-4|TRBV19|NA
TGTGCCAGTAGCCCGCGCGAGGGGGACCGTGGTCAACTGTTTTTT
CASSPREGDRGQLFF
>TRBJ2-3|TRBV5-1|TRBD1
TGCGCCAGCAGCTTCCGGGACAGGGCCACAGATACGCAGTATTTT
CASSFRDRATDTQYF
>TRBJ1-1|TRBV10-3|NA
TGTGCCTCCTTTGACTCAACGGGGAACACTGAAGCTTTCTTT
CASFDSTGNTEAFF
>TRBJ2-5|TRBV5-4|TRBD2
TGTGCCAGCAGCTTGGTACTAGCGGGGAGGCGAGAGACCCAGTACTTC
CASSLVLAGRRETQYF
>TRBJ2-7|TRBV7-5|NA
TGTGCCAGAAGCTCCGGGCAGGGTGCCTACGAGCAGTACTTC
CARSSGQGAYEQYF
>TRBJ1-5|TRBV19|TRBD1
TGTGCCAGTAGTAACGGACAGGGGGCCCCCAATCAGCCCCAGCATTTT
CASSNGQGAPNQPQHF
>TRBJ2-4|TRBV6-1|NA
TGTGCCAGCGAACCGTTAGCGGTAGCCAAAAACATTCAGTACTTC
CASEPLAVAKNIQYF
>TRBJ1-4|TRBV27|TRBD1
TGTGCCAGCAGTTTATCAGGGGGCAGGATAACTAATGAAAAACTGTTTTTT
CASSLSGGRITNEKLFF
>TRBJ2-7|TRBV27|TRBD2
TGTGCCAGCAGTTTGGGTAGCGGGGGGACCTACGAGCAGTACTTC
CASSLGSGGTYEQYF
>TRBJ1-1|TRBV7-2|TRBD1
TGTGCCAGCAGCCTAAGACAGGGTGCAGGCACTGAAGCTTTCTTT
CASSLRQGAGTEAFF
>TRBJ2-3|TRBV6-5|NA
TGTGCCAGCAGTTATCCGGGAACAGATACGCAGTATTTT
CASSYPGTDTQYF
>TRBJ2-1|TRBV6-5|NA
TGTGCCAGCAGTTACGAAGGACAGAGGAACTACAATGAGCAGTTCTTC
CASSYEGQRNYNEQFF
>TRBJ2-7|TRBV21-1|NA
TGTGCCAGCAGTGGACAGAGGTACGAGCAGTACTTC
CASSGQRYEQYF
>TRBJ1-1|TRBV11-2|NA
TGTGCCAGCAGCGCCTACAGGGAAATGAACACTGAAGCTTTCTTT
CASSAYREMNTEAFF
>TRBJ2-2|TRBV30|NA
TGTGCCTGGAGGGCCGACAGATCGAACACCGGGGAGCTGTTTTTT
CAWRADRSNTGELFF
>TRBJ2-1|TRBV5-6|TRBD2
TGTGCCAGCAGCTCAACCGGGACTAGCGGGGGGGACTACCAGCTCTTC
CASSSTGTSGGDYQLF
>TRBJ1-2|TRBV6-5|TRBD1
TGTGCCAGCAGGGGACAGGGGGCGGGCGGCTACACCTTC
CASRGQGAGGYTF
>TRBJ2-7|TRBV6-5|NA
TGTGCCAGCAGTTACAGGGGAAGCGCCTACGAGCAGTACTTC
CASSYRGSAYEQYF
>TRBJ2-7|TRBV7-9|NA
TGTGCCAGCAGCTTAGAGATCCGGCAGGGTCCCCACGAGCAGTACTTC
CASSLEIRQGPHEQYF
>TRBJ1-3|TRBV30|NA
TGTGCCTTGCTCCAGGAACCTGGAAACACCATATATTTT
CALLQEPGNTIYF
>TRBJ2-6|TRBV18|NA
TGTGCCAGCTCACCGGTCCTTGGCAGGGGCTCTGGGGCCAACGTCCTGACTTTC
CASSPVLGRGSGANVLTF
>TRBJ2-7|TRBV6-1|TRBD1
TGTGCCAGCATACCCCGGGACAGGGCGTACGAGCAGTACTTC
CASIPRDRAYEQYF